The TCR beta chain described here comes from a study of technical replicates of blood from several donors. The CDR3 runs to 14 residues. CDR1 is SGHAT and CDR2 is FQNNGV in the germline V gene. Trimming took 0 bases from V and 6 from J, leaving 12 bases between them. Clones were sequenced by immunoSEQ multiplex PCR, and TCRdb holds only the in-frame ones, with some missing. The sample consists of approximately 100,000 clones, 96% of them appearing once. The J gene is TRBJ2-7, the V gene TRBV11-2; the D is unclear. The sample taken for sequencing was T cells isolated from PBMCs. The receptor comes from a human donor in good health. The CDR3 spells CASSLDALDTEQYF. For the CDR3, the DNA is TGTGCCAGCAGCTTAGATGCGCTAGATACCGAGCAGTACTTC.